This TCR beta chain was profiled in a study of shared clonotypes between healthy human individuals. As to this clone: The same CDR3 is also encoded by other DNA sequences in this sample.

Clones were read by immunoSEQ multiplex PCR, and TCRdb kept only the in-frame ones, dropping some. This sample yields roughly 2.5 million clones, of which around nine tenths are seen a single time; over 0.12% belongs to the top ten. Germline assignment: CDR1 SGHRS and CDR2 YFSETQ. V lost 0 bases, J lost 1 base, and 4 bases stayed unmatched. CDR3 length equals 15 residues. Sequences were obtained from naive CD4+ T cells sorted from blood. The subset was: CD45RA+ positively selected. The chain joins TRBV5-1 to TRBJ2-7; TRBD2 matches 7 bases. The receptor was isolated from a man younger than 35 in good health. CDR3 in DNA: TGCGCCAGCAGCTTGGGCGGGAGTGGGTCCTACGAGCAGTACTTC. Residues: CASSLGGSGSYEQYF.